This T cell receptor (beta chain) was recovered during a study of blood T cell repertoires in COVID-19. Whole-study context: Acute and convalescent COVID-19 specimens originated in the United States, Italy and Spain. Sample material is recorded as cDNA or gDNA derived from T cells, B-cell-depleted T cells, or PBMCs.

Authors' analysis steps: Estimates of nucleated cell counts were drawn from the amplification of reference gene primers. The data were produced by immunoSEQ multiplex PCR, yet TCRdb's version contains in-frame clones alone and is incomplete. V and J calls plus clone size are reproduced from that table; the DNA served to infer D and trimming. The table records about 110,000 clones, approximately 82% of them present only once. Looked up from germline, CDR1 is PRHDT and CDR2 is FYEKMQ (reference sequence). This CDR3 comprises 17 residues. V lost 5 bases to trimming and J lost 2 bases, with 20 bases between them.

Input material: peripheral blood. The chain carries TRBV13 and TRBJ2-3; D is possibly TRBD1 (5 bases). This TCR derives from a woman older than 75 with active or convalescent COVID-19. CDR3 coding DNA: TGTGCCAGCAGCCCCCAGGGCTGGACCTCCTACACAGATACGCAGTATTTT. Translated: CASSPQGWTSYTDTQYF.